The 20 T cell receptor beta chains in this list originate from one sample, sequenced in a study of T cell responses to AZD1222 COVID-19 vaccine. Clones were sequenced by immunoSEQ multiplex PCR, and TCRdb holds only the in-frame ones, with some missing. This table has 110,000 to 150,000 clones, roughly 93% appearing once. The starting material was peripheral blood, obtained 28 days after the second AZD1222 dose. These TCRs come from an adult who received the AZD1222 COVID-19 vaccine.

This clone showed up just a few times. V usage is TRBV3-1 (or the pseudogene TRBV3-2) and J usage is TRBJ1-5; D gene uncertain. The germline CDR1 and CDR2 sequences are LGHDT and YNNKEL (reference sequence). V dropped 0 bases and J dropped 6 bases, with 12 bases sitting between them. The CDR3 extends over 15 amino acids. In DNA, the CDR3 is TGTGCCAGCAGCCAAGAACCCGGGAATCGTCAGCCCCAGCATTTT. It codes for CASSQEPGNRQPQHF.

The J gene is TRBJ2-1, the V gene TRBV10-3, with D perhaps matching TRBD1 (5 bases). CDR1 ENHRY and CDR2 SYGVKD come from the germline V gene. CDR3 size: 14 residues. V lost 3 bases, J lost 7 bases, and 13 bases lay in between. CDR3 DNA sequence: TGTGCCATCAGTGACGCAGGGTTCGGGAATGAGCAGTTCTTC. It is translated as CAISDAGFGNEQFF.

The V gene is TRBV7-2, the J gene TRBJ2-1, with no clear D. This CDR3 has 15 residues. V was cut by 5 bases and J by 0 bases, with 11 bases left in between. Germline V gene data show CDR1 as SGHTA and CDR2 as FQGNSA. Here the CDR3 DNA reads TGTGCCAGCAGCCCACAGAGCAGCTCCTACAATGAGCAGTTCTTC. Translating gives CASSPQSSSYNEQFF.

The DNA of the CDR3 is TGTGCCAGCAGCCAAGCGCAGGTTACGAACACTGAAGCTTTCTTT. Amino acids: CASSQAQVTNTEAFF. V usage is TRBV3-1 (or the pseudogene TRBV3-2) and J usage is TRBJ1-1; D gene uncertain. V was trimmed by 1 base and J by 1 base, leaving 10 bases between them. Germline CDR1 and CDR2: LGHDT and YNNKEL (reference sequence). This CDR3 contains 15 residues.

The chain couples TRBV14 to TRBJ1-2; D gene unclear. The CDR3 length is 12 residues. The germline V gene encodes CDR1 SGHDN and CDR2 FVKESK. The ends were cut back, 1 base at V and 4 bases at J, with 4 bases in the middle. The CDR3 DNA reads TGTGCCAGCAGCCAAGCCCCCTATGGCTACACCTTC. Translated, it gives CASSQAPYGYTF.

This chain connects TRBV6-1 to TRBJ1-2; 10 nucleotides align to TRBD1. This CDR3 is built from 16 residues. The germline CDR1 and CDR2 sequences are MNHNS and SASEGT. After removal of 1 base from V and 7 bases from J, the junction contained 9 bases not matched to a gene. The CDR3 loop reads CASSEGSGQGYGGYTF. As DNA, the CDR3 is TGTGCCAGCAGTGAAGGTTCGGGACAGGGGTATGGTGGCTACACCTTC.

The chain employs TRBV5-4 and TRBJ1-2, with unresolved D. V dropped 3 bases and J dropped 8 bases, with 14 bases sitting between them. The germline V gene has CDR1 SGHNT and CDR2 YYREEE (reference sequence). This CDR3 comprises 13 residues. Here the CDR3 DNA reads TGTGCCAGCAGCTATACCGGTACCAACGGCTACACCTTC. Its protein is CASSYTGTNGYTF.

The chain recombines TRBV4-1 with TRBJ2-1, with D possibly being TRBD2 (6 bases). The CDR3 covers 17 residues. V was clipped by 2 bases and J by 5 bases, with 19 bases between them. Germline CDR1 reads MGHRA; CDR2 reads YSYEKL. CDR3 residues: CASSQRVTGTEDNEQFF. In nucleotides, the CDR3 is TGCGCCAGCAGCCAAAGGGTGACCGGGACTGAAGACAATGAGCAGTTCTTC.

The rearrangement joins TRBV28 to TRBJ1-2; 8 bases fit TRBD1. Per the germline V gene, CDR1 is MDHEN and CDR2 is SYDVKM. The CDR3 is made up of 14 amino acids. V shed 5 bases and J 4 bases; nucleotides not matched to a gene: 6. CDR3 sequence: CASSPRTGLYGYTF. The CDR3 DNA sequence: TGTGCCAGCAGTCCCCGGACAGGGCTCTATGGCTACACCTTC.

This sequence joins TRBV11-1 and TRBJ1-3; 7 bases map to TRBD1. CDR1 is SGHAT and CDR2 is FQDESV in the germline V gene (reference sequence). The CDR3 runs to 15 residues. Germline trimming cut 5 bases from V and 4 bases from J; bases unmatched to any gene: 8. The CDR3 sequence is CASSRLGGVGNTIYF. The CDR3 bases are TGTGCCAGCAGCCGCCTAGGGGGCGTCGGAAACACCATATATTTT.

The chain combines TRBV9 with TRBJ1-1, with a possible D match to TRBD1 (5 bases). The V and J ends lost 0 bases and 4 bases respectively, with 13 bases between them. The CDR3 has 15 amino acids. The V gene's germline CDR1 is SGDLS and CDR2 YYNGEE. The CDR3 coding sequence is TGTGCCAGCAGCGTAGGGGGGGAGGGTCCCACTGAAGCTTTCTTT. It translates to CASSVGGEGPTEAFF. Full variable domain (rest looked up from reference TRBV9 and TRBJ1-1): DSGVTQTPKHLITATGQRVTLRCSPRSGDLSVYWYQQSLDQGLQFLIQYYNGEERAKGNILERFSAQQFPDLHSELNLSSLELGDSALYFCASSVGGEGPTEAFFGQGTRLTVV.

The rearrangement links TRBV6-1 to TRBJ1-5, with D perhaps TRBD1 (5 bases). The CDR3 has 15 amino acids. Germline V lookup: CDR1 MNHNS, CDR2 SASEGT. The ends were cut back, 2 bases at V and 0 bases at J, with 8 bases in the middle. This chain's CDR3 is CASSEFTGSNQPQHF. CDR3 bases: TGTGCCAGCAGTGAATTTACAGGTAGCAATCAGCCCCAGCATTTT.

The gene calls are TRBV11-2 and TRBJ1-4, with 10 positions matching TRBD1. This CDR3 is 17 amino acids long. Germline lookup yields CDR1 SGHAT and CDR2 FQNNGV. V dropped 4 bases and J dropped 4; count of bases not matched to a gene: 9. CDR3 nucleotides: TGTGCCAGCAGCTCGTCCCGGGACAGGGGAGGTAATGAAAAACTGTTTTTT. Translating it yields CASSSSRDRGGNEKLFF.

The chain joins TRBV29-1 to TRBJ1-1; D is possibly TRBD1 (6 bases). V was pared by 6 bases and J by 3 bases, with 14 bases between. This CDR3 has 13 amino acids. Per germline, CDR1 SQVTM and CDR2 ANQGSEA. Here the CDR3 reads CSVDGGGDTEAFF. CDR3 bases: TGCAGCGTGGATGGGGGCGGGGACACTGAAGCTTTCTTT.

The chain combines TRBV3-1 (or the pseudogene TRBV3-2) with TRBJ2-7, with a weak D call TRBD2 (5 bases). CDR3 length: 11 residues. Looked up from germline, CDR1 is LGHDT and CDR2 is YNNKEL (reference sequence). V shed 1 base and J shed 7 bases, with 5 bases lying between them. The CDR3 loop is CASSQGREQYF. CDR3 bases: TGTGCCAGCAGCCAAGGGAGGGAGCAGTACTTC.

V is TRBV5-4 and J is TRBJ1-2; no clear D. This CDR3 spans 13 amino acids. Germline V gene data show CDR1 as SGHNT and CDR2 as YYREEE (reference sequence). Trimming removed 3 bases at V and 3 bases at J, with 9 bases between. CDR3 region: CASSWPWDYGYTF. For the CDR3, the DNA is TGTGCCAGCAGCTGGCCATGGGACTATGGCTACACCTTC.

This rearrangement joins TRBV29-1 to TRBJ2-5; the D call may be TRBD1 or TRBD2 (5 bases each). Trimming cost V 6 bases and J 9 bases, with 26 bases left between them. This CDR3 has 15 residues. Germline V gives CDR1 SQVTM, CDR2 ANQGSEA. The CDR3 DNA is TGCAGCGTCGCTGAGCCCGGGACGGGGTCGTCTGCCCAGTACTTC. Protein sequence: CSVAEPGTGSSAQYF.

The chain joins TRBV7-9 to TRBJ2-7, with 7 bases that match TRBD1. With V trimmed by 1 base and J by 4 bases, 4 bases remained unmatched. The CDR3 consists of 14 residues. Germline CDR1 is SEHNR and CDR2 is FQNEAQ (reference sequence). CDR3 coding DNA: TGTGCCAGCAGCTTAGTTGAGGGGGCATACGAGCAGTACTTC. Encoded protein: CASSLVEGAYEQYF.

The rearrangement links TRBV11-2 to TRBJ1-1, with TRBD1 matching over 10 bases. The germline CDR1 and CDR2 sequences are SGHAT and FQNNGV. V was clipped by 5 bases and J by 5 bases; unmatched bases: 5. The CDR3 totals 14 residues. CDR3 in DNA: TGTGCCAGCAGCCGACAGGGGGCGAAGACTGAAGCTTTCTTT. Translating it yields CASSRQGAKTEAFF. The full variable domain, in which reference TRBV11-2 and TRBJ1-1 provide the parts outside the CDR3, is EAGVAQSPRYKIIEKRQSVAFWCNPISGHATLYWYQQILGQGPKLLIQFQNNGVVDDSQLPKDRFSAERLKGVDSTLKIQPAKLEDSAVYLCASSRQGAKTEAFFGQGTRLTVV.

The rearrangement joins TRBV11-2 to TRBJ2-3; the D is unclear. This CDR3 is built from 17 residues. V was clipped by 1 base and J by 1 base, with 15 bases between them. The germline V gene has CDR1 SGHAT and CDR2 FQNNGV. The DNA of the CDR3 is TGTGCCAGCAGCTTAGGACCTAATCGAGGTGGCACAGATACGCAGTATTTT. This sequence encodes CASSLGPNRGGTDTQYF.